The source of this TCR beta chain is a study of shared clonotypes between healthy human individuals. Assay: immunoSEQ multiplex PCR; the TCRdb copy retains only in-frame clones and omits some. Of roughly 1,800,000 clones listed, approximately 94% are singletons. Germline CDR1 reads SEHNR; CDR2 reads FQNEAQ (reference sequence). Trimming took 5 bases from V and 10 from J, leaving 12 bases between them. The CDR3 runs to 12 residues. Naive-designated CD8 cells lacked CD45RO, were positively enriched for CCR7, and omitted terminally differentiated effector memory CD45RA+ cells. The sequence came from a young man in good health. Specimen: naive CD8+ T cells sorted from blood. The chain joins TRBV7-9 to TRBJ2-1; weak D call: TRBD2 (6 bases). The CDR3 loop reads CASSRDLLEQFF. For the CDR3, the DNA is TGTGCCAGCAGCCGGGACTTACTCGAGCAGTTCTTC.